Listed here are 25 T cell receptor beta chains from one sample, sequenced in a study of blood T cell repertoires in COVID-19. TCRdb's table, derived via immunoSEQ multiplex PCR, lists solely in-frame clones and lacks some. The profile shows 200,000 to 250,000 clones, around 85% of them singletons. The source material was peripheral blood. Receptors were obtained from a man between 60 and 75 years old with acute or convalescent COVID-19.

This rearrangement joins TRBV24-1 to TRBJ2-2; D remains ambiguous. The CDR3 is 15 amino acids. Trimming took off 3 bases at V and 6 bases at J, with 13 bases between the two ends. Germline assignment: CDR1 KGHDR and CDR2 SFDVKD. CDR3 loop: CATSDNLNLAGELFF. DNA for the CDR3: TGTGCCACCAGTGATAACCTGAACTTAGCCGGGGAGCTGTTTTTT.

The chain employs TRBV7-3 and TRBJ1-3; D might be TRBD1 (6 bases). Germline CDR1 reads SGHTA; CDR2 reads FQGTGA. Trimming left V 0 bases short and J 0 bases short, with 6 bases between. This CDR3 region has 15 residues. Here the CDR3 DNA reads TGTGCCAGCAGCTTAACGACAGGCTCTGGAAACACCATATATTTT. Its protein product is CASSLTTGSGNTIYF.

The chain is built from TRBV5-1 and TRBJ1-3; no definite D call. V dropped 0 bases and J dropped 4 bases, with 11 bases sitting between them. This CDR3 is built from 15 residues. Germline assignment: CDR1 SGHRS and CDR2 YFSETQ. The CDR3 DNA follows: TGCGCCAGCAGCTTGGCGCCTTCGGAGGGAAACACCATATATTTT. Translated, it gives CASSLAPSEGNTIYF.

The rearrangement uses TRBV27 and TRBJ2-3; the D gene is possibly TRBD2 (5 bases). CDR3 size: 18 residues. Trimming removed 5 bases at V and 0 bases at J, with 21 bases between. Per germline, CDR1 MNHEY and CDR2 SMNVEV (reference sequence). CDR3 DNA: TGTGCCAGCAGTATCAGCCCCGAACTAGGATCTAGCACAGATACGCAGTATTTT. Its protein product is CASSISPELGSSTDTQYF.

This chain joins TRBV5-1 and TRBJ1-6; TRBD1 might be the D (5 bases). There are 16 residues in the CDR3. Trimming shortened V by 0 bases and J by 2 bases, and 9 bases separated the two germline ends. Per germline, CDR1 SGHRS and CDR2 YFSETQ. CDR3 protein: CASSLGGDPYNSPLHF. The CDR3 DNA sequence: TGCGCCAGCAGCTTGGGGGGGGACCCCTATAATTCACCCCTCCACTTT.

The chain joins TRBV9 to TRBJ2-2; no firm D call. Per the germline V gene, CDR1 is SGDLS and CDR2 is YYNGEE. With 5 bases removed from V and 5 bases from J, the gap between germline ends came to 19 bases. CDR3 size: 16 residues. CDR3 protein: CASSFGLSAETGELFF. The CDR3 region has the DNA TGTGCCAGCAGTTTCGGTCTGTCGGCGGAGACCGGGGAGCTGTTTTTT.

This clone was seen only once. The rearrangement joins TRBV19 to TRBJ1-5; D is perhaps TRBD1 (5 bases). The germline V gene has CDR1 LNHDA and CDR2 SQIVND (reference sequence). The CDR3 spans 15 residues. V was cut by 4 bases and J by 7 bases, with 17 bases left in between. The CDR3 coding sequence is TGTGCCAGTAGTACCCCTGGCAGGGTCGGGCAGCCCCAGCATTTT. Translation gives CASSTPGRVGQPQHF.

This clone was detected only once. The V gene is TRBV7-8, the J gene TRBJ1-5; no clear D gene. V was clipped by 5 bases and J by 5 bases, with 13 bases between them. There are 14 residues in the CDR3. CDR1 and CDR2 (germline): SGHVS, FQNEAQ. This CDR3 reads CASSPRVGYQPQHF. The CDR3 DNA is TGTGCCAGCAGCCCCCGGGTTGGTTATCAGCCCCAGCATTTT.

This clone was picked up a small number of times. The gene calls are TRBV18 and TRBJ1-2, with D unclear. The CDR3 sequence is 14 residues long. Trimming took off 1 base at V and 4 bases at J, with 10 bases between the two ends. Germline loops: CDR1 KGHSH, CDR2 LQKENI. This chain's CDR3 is CASSPLPAGYGYTF. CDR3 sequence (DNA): TGTGCCAGCTCACCACTCCCGGCAGGCTATGGCTACACCTTC.

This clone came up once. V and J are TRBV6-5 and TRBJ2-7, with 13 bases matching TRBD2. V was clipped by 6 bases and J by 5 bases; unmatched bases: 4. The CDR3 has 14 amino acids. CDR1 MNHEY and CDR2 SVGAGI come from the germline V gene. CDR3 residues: CASSGTSGTHEQYF. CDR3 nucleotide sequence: TGTGCCAGCAGCGGGACTAGCGGGACCCACGAGCAGTACTTC.

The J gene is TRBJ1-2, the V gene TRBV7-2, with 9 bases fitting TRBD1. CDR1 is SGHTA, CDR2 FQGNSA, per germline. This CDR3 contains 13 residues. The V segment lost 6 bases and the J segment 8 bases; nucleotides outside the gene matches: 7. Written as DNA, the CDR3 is TGTGCCAGCAGTCAGGACAGGGGAGGCGGCTACACCTTC. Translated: CASSQDRGGGYTF. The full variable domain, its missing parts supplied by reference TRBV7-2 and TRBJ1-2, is GAGVSQSPSNKVTEKGKDVELRCDPISGHTALYWYRQSLGQGLEFLIYFQGNSAPDKSGLPSDRFSAERTGGSVSTLTIQRTQQEDSAVYLCASSQDRGGGYTFGSGTRLTVV.

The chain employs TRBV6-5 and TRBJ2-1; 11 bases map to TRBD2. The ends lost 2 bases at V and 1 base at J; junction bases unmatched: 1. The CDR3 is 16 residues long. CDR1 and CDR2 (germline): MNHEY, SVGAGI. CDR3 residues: CASSYGTSGSYNEQFF. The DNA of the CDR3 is TGTGCCAGCAGTTACGGGACTAGCGGTTCCTACAATGAGCAGTTCTTC.

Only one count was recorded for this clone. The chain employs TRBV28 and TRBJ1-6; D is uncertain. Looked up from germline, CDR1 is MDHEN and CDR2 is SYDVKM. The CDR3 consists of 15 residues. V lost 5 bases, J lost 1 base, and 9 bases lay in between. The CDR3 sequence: CASSVQVSYNSPLHF. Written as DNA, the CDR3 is TGTGCCAGCAGTGTTCAGGTTTCCTATAATTCACCCCTCCACTTT.

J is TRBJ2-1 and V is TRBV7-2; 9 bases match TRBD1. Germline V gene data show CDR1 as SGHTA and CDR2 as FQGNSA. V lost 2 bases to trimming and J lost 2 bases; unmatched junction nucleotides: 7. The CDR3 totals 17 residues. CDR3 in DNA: TGTGCCAGCAGCTTATCGGCAGGGACAGGGCCCTACAATGAGCAGTTCTTC. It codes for CASSLSAGTGPYNEQFF.

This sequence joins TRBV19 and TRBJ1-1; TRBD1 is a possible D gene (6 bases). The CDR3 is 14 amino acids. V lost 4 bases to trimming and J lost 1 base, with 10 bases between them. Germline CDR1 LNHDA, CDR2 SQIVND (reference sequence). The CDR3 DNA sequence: TGTGCCAGTAGTACAACAGGGACGAACACTGAAGCTTTCTTT. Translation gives CASSTTGTNTEAFF.

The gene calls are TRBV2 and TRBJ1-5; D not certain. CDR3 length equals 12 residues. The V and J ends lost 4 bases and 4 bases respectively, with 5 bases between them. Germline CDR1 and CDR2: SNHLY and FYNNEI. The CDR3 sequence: CASSGRNQPQHF. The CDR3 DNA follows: TGTGCCAGCAGTGGCAGGAATCAGCCCCAGCATTTT.

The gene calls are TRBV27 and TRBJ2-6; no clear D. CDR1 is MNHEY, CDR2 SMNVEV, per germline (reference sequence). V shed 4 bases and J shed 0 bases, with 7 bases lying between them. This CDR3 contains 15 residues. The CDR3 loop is CASSYEYSGANVLTF. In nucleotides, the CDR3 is TGTGCCAGCAGTTACGAGTACTCTGGGGCCAACGTCCTGACTTTC.

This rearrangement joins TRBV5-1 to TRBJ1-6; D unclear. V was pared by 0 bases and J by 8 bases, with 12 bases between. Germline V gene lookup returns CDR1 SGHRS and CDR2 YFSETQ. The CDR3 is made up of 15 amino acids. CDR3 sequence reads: CASSLGRIGDSPLHF. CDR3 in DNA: TGCGCCAGCAGCTTGGGGAGGATCGGGGATTCACCCCTCCACTTT.

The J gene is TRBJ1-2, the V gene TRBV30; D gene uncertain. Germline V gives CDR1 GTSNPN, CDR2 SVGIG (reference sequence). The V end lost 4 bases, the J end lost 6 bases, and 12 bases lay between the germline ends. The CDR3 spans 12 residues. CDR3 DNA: TGTGCCTGGACTCTCGGGGTGCATGGCTACACCTTC. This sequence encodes CAWTLGVHGYTF.

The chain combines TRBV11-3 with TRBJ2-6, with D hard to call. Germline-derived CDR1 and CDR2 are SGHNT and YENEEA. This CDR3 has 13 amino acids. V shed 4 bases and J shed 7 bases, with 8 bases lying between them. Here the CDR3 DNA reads TGTGCCAGCAGCTCCGGAGATGCCAACGTCCTGACTTTC. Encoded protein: CASSSGDANVLTF.

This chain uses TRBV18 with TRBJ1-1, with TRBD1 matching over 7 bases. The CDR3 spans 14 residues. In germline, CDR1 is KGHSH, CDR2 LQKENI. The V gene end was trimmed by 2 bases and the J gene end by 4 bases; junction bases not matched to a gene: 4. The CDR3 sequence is CASSPGAGGTEAFF. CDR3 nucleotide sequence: TGTGCCAGCTCACCAGGAGCAGGGGGCACTGAAGCTTTCTTT.

CDR3 sequence reads: CASSSRTRQYNEQFF. The CDR3 DNA reads TGTGCCAGCAGCTCAAGAACTAGACAATACAATGAGCAGTTCTTC. This chain joins TRBV11-3 and TRBJ2-1; a weak D match, TRBD2 (5 bases). Germline V gives CDR1 SGHNT, CDR2 YENEEA. Trimming left V 4 bases short and J 4 bases short, with 14 bases between. This CDR3 region has 15 residues.

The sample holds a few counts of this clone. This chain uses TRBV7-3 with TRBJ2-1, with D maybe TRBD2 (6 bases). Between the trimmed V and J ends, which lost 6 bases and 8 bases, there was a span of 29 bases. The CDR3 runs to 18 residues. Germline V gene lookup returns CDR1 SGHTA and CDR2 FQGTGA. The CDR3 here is CASSQTRSRFGSRHEQFF. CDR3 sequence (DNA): TGTGCCAGCAGTCAAACACGATCCCGGTTCGGGAGTCGGCATGAGCAGTTCTTC.

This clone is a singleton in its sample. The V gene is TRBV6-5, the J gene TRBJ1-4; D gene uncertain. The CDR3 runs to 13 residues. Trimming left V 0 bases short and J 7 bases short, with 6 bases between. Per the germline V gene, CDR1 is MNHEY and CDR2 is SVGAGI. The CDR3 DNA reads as TGTGCCAGCAGTTACTCGAGAAGTGAAAAACTGTTTTTT. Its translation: CASSYSRSEKLFF.

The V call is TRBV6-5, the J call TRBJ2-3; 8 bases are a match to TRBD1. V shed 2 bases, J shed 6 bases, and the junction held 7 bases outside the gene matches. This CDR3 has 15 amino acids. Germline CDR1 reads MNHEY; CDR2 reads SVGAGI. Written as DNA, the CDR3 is TGTGCCAGCAGTTACGACGACAGGGGTTGGGATACGCAGTATTTT. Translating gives CASSYDDRGWDTQYF.